What follows are 3 T cell receptor beta chains derived from one specimen sequenced in a study of cytomegalovirus exposure and HLA in healthy donors. This PCR relied on a set of 60 Vbeta primers and 13 Jbeta primers. Assay: immunoSEQ multiplex PCR; the TCRdb copy retains only in-frame clones and omits some. Of around 120,000 clones in the sample, 82% are singletons; the top ten hold approximately 11%. Sequencing used PBMCs. These receptors were obtained from a male donor in good health and CMV-seropositive.

The rearrangement joins TRBV30 to TRBJ2-3; TRBD1 aligns across 7 bases. The CDR3 totals 12 residues. The ends lost 5 bases at V and 4 bases at J; junction bases unmatched: 3. The V gene's germline CDR1 is GTSNPN and CDR2 SVGIG (reference sequence). The CDR3, as DNA: TGTGCCTGGGTCCAGGGGGCAGATACGCAGTATTTT. Translated: CAWVQGADTQYF.

The chain combines TRBV7-9 with TRBJ2-7; no clear D gene. CDR1 SEHNR and CDR2 FQNEAQ come from the germline V gene (reference sequence). The ends were cut back, 8 bases at V and 6 bases at J, with 17 bases in the middle. The CDR3 sequence is 13 residues long. For the CDR3, the DNA is TGTGCCAGCGGTGTCAGCAGGTCCGGCGAGCAGTACTTC. It translates to CASGVSRSGEQYF.

V is TRBV5-1 and J is TRBJ2-3, with TRBD2 matching 14 bases. Germline V gene lookup returns CDR1 SGHRS and CDR2 YFSETQ. V shed 0 bases and J 2 bases; nucleotides not matched to a gene: 23. The CDR3 is 24 amino acids. This chain's CDR3 is CASSLAGTGGPPGLAGDPTDTQYF. The DNA for the CDR3 is TGCGCCAGCAGCTTGGCAGGGACAGGGGGTCCACCGGGACTAGCGGGGGACCCCACAGATACGCAGTATTTT.